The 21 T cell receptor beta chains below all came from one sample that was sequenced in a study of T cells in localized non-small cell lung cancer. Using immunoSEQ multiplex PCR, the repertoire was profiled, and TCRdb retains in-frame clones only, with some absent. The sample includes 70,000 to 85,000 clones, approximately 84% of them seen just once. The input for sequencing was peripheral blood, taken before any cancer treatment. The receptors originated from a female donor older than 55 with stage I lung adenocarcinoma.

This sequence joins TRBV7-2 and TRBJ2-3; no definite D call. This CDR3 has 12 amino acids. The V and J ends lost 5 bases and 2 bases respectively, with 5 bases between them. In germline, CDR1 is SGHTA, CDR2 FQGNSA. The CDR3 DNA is TGTGCCAGCAGCGCACCCACAGATACGCAGTATTTT. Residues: CASSAPTDTQYF.

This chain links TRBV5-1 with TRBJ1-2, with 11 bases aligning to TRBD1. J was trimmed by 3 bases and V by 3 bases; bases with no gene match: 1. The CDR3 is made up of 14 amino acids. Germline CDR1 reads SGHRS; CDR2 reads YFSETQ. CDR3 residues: CASSWDRGDYGYTF. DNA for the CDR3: TGCGCCAGCAGCTGGGACAGGGGGGACTATGGCTACACCTTC.

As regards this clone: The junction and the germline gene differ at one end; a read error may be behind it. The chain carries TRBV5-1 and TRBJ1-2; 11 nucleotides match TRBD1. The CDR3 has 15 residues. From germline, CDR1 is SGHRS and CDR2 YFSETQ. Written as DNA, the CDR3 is TGTGCCAGCACCAGCCCGGGACAGGGGGACTATGGCTACACCTTC. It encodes CASTSPGQGDYGYTF.

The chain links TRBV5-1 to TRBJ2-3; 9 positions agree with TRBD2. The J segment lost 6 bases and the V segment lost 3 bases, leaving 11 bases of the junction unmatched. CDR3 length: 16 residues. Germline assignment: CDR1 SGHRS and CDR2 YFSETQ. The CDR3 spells CASSSAASGAPDTQYF. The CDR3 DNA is TGCGCCAGCAGCTCCGCGGCTAGCGGGGCCCCTGATACGCAGTATTTT.

This CDR3 is CASSVALAGGDTQYF. The CDR3 DNA sequence: TGTGCCAGCAGCGTAGCACTAGCGGGAGGAGATACGCAGTATTTT. The chain couples TRBV9 to TRBJ2-3; 12 bases fit TRBD2. The CDR3 has 15 residues. Germline loops: CDR1 SGDLS, CDR2 YYNGEE. J was trimmed by 5 bases and V by 0 bases; bases with no gene match: 1.

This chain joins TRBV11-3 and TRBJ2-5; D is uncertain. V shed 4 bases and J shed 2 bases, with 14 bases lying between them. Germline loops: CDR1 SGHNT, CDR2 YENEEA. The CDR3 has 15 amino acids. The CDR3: CASSSPDLLQETQYF. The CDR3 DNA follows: TGTGCCAGCAGCTCCCCTGACTTACTACAAGAGACCCAGTACTTC.

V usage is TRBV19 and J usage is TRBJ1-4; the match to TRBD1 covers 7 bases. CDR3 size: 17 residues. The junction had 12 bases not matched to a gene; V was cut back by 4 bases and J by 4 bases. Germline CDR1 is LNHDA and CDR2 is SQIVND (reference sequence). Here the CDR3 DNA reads TGTGCCAGTAGTAGCCAACGGGACAGCCGCGTTAATGAAAAACTGTTTTTT. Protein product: CASSSQRDSRVNEKLFF.

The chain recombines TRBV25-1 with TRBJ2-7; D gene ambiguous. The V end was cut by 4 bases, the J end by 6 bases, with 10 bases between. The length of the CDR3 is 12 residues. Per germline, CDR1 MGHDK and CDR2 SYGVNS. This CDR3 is CASSVIGTEQYF. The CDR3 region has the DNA TGTGCCAGCAGTGTTATTGGCACCGAGCAGTACTTC.

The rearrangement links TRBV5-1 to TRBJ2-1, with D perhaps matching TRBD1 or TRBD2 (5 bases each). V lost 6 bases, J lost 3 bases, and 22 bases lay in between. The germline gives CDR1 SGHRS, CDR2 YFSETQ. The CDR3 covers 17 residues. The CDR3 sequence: CASTARGSTDNYNEQFF. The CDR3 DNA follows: TGCGCCAGCACCGCGAGGGGCAGTACAGATAACTACAATGAGCAGTTCTTC.

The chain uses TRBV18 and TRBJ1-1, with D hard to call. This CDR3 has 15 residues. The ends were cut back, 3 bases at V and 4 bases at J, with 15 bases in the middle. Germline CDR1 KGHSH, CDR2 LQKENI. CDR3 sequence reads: CASSPGSSWGTEAFF. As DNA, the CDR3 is TGTGCCAGCTCACCGGGGTCCTCCTGGGGCACTGAAGCTTTCTTT.

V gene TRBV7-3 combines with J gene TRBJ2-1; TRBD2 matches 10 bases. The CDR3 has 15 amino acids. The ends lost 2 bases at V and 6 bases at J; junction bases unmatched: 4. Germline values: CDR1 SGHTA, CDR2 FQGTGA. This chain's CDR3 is CASSLASGSANEQFF. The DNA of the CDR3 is TGTGCCAGCAGCTTAGCTAGCGGGAGCGCCAATGAGCAGTTCTTC.

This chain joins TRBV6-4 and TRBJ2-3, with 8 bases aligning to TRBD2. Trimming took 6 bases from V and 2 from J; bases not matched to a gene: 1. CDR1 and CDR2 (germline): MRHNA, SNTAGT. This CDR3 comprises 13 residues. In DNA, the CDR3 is TGTGCCAGCAGGCGGGAGGACACAGATACGCAGTATTTT. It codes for CASRREDTDTQYF.

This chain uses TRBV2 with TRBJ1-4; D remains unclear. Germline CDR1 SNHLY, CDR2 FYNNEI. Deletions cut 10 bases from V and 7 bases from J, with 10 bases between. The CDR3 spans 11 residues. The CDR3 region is CAISVGEKLFF. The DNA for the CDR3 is TGTGCCATATCAGTGGGTGAAAAACTGTTTTTT.

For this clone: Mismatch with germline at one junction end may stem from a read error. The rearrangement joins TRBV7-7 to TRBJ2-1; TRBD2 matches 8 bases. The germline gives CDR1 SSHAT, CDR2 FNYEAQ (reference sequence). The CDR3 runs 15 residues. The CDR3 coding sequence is TGTGCTAGCAGCCCAGACATAGGAGCGGGGGACGAGCAGTTCTTC. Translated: CASSPDIGAGDEQFF.

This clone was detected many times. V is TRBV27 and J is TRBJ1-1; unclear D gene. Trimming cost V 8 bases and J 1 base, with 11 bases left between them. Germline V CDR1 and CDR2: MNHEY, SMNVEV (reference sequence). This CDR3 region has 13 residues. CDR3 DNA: TGTGCCAGCGCAATCTCGACGAACACTGAAGCTTTCTTT. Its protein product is CASAISTNTEAFF.

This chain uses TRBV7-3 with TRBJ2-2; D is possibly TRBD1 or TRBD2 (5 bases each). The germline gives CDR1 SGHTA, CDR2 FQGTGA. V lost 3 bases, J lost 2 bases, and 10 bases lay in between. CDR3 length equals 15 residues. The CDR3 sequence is CASSFSRDNTGELFF. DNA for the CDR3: TGTGCCAGCAGCTTTTCGAGGGACAACACCGGGGAGCTGTTTTTT.

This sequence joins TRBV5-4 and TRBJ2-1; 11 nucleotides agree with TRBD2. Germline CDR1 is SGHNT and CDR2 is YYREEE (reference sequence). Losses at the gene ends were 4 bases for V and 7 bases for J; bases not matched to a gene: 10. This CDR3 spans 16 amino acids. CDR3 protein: CASSLYISGGANEQFF. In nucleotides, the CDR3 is TGTGCCAGCAGCCTTTACATTAGCGGGGGGGCTAATGAGCAGTTCTTC. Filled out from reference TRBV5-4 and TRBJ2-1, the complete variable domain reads ETGVTQSPTHLIKTRGQQVTLRCSSQSGHNTVSWYQQALGQGPQFIFQYYREEENGRGNFPPRFSGLQFPNYSSELNVNALELDDSALYLCASSLYISGGANEQFFGPGTRLTVL.

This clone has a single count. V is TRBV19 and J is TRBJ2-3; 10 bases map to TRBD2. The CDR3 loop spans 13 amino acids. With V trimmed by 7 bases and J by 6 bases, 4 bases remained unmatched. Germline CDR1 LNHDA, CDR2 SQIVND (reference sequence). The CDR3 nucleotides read TGTGCCAGTACAACTAGCGGGATTGATACGCAGTATTTT. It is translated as CASTTSGIDTQYF.

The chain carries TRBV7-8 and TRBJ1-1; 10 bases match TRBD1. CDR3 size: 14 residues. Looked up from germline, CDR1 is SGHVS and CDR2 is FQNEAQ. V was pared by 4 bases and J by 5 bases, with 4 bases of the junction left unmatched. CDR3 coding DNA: TGTGCCAGCAGCTGGGGACAGGGGAGAACTGAAGCTTTCTTT. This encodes CASSWGQGRTEAFF.

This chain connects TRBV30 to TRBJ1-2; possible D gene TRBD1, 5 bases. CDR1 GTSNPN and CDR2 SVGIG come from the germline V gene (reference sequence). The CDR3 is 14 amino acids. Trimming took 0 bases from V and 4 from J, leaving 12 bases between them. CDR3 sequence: CAWSVQGMVYGYTF. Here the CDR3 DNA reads TGTGCCTGGAGTGTCCAGGGAATGGTCTATGGCTACACCTTC.

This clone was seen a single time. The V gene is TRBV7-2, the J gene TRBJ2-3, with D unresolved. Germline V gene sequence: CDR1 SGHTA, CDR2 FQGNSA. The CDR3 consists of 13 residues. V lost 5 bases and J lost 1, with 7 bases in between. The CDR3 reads CASSLERTDTQYF. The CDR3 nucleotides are TGTGCCAGCAGCCTCGAGCGCACAGATACGCAGTATTTT.